The 25 T cell receptor beta chains presented below share a single source sample, sequenced in a study of blood T cell repertoires in COVID-19. Sequencing used immunoSEQ multiplex PCR; TCRdb keeps in-frame clones, though not all of them. Of roughly 84,000 clones in the sample, roughly three quarters were seen once. The sequenced material came from peripheral blood. These receptors came from a man in his sixties with COVID-19, enrolled during active disease.

The chain employs TRBV4-3 and TRBJ2-3; TRBD2 agrees at 8 bases. The germline V gene encodes CDR1 LGHNA and CDR2 YSLEER. V lost 2 bases and J lost 4; bases outside the gene matches: 8. The CDR3 is 16 residues long. CDR3 sequence: CASSQSAGVRSDTQYF. The DNA for the CDR3 is TGCGCCAGCAGCCAATCAGCGGGAGTAAGGTCAGATACGCAGTATTTT.

This chain links TRBV27 with TRBJ2-4; a weak D match, TRBD2 (5 bases). The CDR3 runs to 13 residues. Germline V gene lookup returns CDR1 MNHEY and CDR2 SMNVEV (reference sequence). V was shortened by 5 bases and J by 6 bases, with 11 bases between the two germline ends. The CDR3 DNA reads TGTGCCAGCAGTGTGAGAGAGGGAAACATTCAGTACTTC. It yields the protein CASSVREGNIQYF.

The chain employs TRBV27 and TRBJ1-6; D uncertain. V was pared by 6 bases and J by 7 bases, with 13 bases between. Looked up from germline, CDR1 is MNHEY and CDR2 is SMNVEV (reference sequence). The CDR3 consists of 14 residues. The CDR3 here is CASSPRGRNSPLHF. In DNA form, the CDR3 reads TGTGCCAGCAGCCCGCGGGGTAGGAATTCACCCCTCCACTTT.

The chain recombines TRBV15 with TRBJ2-6; 9 nucleotides match TRBD2. V lost 0 bases to trimming and J lost 0 bases; unmatched junction nucleotides: 3. Germline V gives CDR1 LNHNV, CDR2 YYDKDF (reference sequence). This CDR3 comprises 18 residues. The chain's CDR3 is CATSRETSGHSGANVLTF. The DNA of the CDR3 is TGTGCCACCAGCAGAGAGACTAGCGGACACTCTGGGGCCAACGTCCTGACTTTC.

The V call is TRBV18, the J call TRBJ1-4; D not certain. CDR1 is KGHSH, CDR2 LQKENI, per germline. There are 14 residues in the CDR3. The germline V and J ends were trimmed by 0 bases and 8 bases, with 10 bases remaining between them. The CDR3 nucleotides are TGTGCCAGCTCACCACCTGGGCTTTGGGAAAAACTGTTTTTT. Translating it yields CASSPPGLWEKLFF.

This chain links TRBV5-4 with TRBJ2-7, with a weak D call TRBD2 (6 bases). The V and J ends lost 4 bases and 2 bases respectively, with 16 bases between them. The CDR3 loop spans 15 amino acids. Germline V gene sequence: CDR1 SGHNT, CDR2 YYREEE (reference sequence). CDR3 in DNA: TGTGCCAGCAGCCCAGGTGGGGGACTGGCCTACGAGCAGTACTTC. Translating gives CASSPGGGLAYEQYF.

This rearrangement joins TRBV7-8 to TRBJ1-2; possibly TRBD1 for D (5 bases). Germline V gene data show CDR1 as SGHVS and CDR2 as FQNEAQ. Trimming stripped 1 base from V and 7 bases from J, with 13 bases between. CDR3 length: 14 residues. The CDR3 sequence is CASSLDGASSGYTF. CDR3 bases: TGTGCCAGCAGCTTAGATGGGGCGTCTAGTGGCTACACCTTC.

V and J are TRBV7-3 and TRBJ2-3; TRBD1 aligns across 9 bases. After removal of 8 bases from V and 2 bases from J, the junction contained 8 bases not matched to a gene. The CDR3 has 15 residues. Germline V lookup: CDR1 SGHTA, CDR2 FQGTGA. CDR3 region: CASSPTGGPTDTQYF. The CDR3 nucleotides read TGTGCCAGCTCCCCGACAGGGGGTCCCACAGATACGCAGTATTTT.

This chain uses TRBV2 with TRBJ2-7, with D perhaps matching TRBD1 (6 bases). The CDR3 length is 12 residues. Germline values: CDR1 SNHLY, CDR2 FYNNEI. Trimming shortened V by 9 bases and J by 1 base, and 10 bases separated the two germline ends. CDR3 nucleotides: TGTGCCAGATCAACAGGGTCCTACGAGCAGTACTTC. Translation gives CARSTGSYEQYF.

This clone was counted a few times. This chain uses TRBV12-3 or TRBV12-4 with TRBJ2-7; D is ambiguous. The germline V and J ends were trimmed by 8 bases and 5 bases, with 10 bases remaining between them. The CDR3 covers 11 residues. CDR3 loop: CASGQVNEQYF. The CDR3 DNA follows: TGTGCCAGCGGTCAGGTAAACGAGCAGTACTTC.

The chain joins TRBV9 to TRBJ1-2; D uncertain. The CDR3 spans 13 residues. Trimming removed 4 bases at V and 6 bases at J, with 13 bases between. CDR1 is SGDLS, CDR2 YYNGEE, per germline. Written as DNA, the CDR3 is TGTGCCAGCAGCCTTGGGAGGGCTGATGGCTACACCTTC. Protein product: CASSLGRADGYTF. Full variable domain (outside the CDR3, taken from reference TRBV9 and TRBJ1-2): DSGVTQTPKHLITATGQRVTLRCSPRSGDLSVYWYQQSLDQGLQFLIQYYNGEERAKGNILERFSAQQFPDLHSELNLSSLELGDSALYFCASSLGRADGYTFGSGTRLTVV.

The V call is TRBV6-2 or TRBV6-3, the J call TRBJ2-7; D uncertain. The V end lost 2 bases, the J end lost 2 bases, and 7 bases lay between the germline ends. From germline, CDR1 is MNHEY and CDR2 SVGEGT. The CDR3 length is 13 residues. CDR3 nucleotide sequence: TGTGCCAGCAGTTACGACAAAGCCTACGAGCAGTACTTC. This codes for CASSYDKAYEQYF.

The rearrangement links TRBV10-2 to TRBJ2-3, with 9 bases fitting TRBD1. V trimming: 4 bases; J trimming: 3 bases; junction bases outside the gene matches: 8. The germline gives CDR1 WSHSY, CDR2 SAAADI. The CDR3 contains 16 residues. CDR3 DNA: TGCGCCAGCAGTGGGGTGGGGACAGGGAGAACAGATACGCAGTATTTT. Translated: CASSGVGTGRTDTQYF.

This chain joins TRBV19 and TRBJ2-6; a weak D match, TRBD1 (6 bases). Between the trimmed V and J ends, which lost 6 bases and 0 bases, there was a span of 27 bases. Germline loops: CDR1 LNHDA, CDR2 SQIVND (reference sequence). This CDR3 has 21 residues. The CDR3 spells CASSTPMKYRDTHSGANVLTF. The CDR3 DNA follows: TGTGCCAGTAGCACTCCCATGAAATACCGGGACACTCACTCTGGGGCCAACGTCCTGACTTTC.

The rearrangement links TRBV18 to TRBJ2-2, with a tentative D call TRBD1 (5 bases). Trimming took off 2 bases at V and 2 bases at J, with 12 bases between the two ends. CDR3 length equals 16 residues. Germline V CDR1 and CDR2: KGHSH, LQKENI. The CDR3, as DNA: TGTGCCAGCTCACCAATTACAGGAACCAACACCGGGGAGCTGTTTTTT. As protein: CASSPITGTNTGELFF.

The rearrangement joins TRBV4-3 to TRBJ2-1, with TRBD2 matching over 8 bases. V shed 1 base, J shed 9 bases, and the junction held 8 bases outside the gene matches. The CDR3 extends over 15 amino acids. From germline, CDR1 is LGHNA and CDR2 YSLEER. This CDR3 is CASSQGLLAETEQFF. In DNA form, the CDR3 reads TGCGCCAGCAGCCAAGGCCTACTAGCGGAAACTGAGCAGTTCTTC.

The chain couples TRBV29-1 to TRBJ1-1; a weak D match, TRBD1 (5 bases). The germline gives CDR1 SQVTM, CDR2 ANQGSEA. The CDR3 is 12 amino acids. Trimming removed 6 bases at V and 1 base at J, with 9 bases between. As DNA, the CDR3 is TGCAGCGTCCGCACAGGGAACACTGAAGCTTTCTTT. Its translation is CSVRTGNTEAFF.

The chain links TRBV5-1 to TRBJ2-1; 14 nucleotides match TRBD2. The V gene end was trimmed by 0 bases and the J gene end by 8 bases; junction bases not matched to a gene: 13. This CDR3 has 19 amino acids. Germline-derived CDR1 and CDR2 are SGHRS and YFSETQ. In nucleotides, the CDR3 is TGCGCCAGCAGCTTGGCCGTAACAAGAAGGACTAGCGGGAGGCATGAGCAGTTCTTC. Translated, it gives CASSLAVTRRTSGRHEQFF.

This clone was recorded a few times. J is TRBJ1-5 and V is TRBV10-2; D gene uncertain. There are 14 residues in the CDR3. V lost 6 bases, J lost 6 bases, and 15 bases lay in between. In germline, CDR1 is WSHSY, CDR2 SAAADI. The CDR3 DNA sequence: TGCGCCAGCAGGGAAGACATGTTTCGTCAGCCCCAGCATTTT. Amino acids: CASREDMFRQPQHF.

This rearrangement joins TRBV11-2 to TRBJ2-7; no reliable D call. The CDR3 has 14 residues. The germline V gene encodes CDR1 SGHAT and CDR2 FQNNGV. V was trimmed by 5 bases and J by 0 bases, leaving 11 bases between them. CDR3 residues: CASSPYLSSYEQYF. CDR3 nucleotide sequence: TGTGCCAGCAGCCCATACTTAAGCTCCTACGAGCAGTACTTC.

The chain links TRBV27 to TRBJ2-2, with TRBD2 matching over 10 bases. CDR1 and CDR2 (germline): MNHEY, SMNVEV (reference sequence). This CDR3 has 15 amino acids. The ends lost 8 bases at V and 6 bases at J; junction bases unmatched: 9. The CDR3 loop is CASGPSGRPSGELFF. In DNA form, the CDR3 reads TGTGCCAGCGGACCTAGCGGGAGACCGTCCGGGGAGCTGTTTTTT.

The CDR3 region is CASSIGGSEAFF. CDR3 coding DNA: TGTGCCAGTAGTATAGGAGGGAGTGAAGCTTTCTTT. This chain joins TRBV19 and TRBJ1-1, with D hard to call. This CDR3 has 12 amino acids. The V and J ends lost 1 base and 7 bases respectively, with 7 bases between them. Per the germline V gene, CDR1 is LNHDA and CDR2 is SQIVND (reference sequence).

V usage is TRBV10-3 and J usage is TRBJ2-3; a possible D gene is TRBD2 (7 bases). Germline V gene sequence: CDR1 ENHRY, CDR2 SYGVKD. This CDR3 is 18 amino acids long. V was cut by 4 bases and J by 3 bases, with 23 bases left in between. The CDR3 sequence: CAISGPQDEGGRTDTQYF. The CDR3 coding sequence is TGTGCCATCAGTGGCCCTCAAGATGAGGGGGGGCGTACAGATACGCAGTATTTT.

The rearrangement links TRBV28 to TRBJ1-1; 7 bases are a match to TRBD1. V lost 2 bases and J lost 4; bases outside the gene matches: 7. Germline CDR1 is MDHEN and CDR2 is SYDVKM. The CDR3 runs 15 residues. The CDR3 DNA sequence: TGTGCCAGCAGTTTACCGACAGGGTGGGGCACTGAAGCTTTCTTT. This translates into CASSLPTGWGTEAFF.

The V call is TRBV6-2 or TRBV6-3, the J call TRBJ2-1; 8 positions match TRBD2. Per the germline V gene, CDR1 is MNHEY and CDR2 is SVGEGT. The length of the CDR3 is 17 residues. Trimming cost V 0 bases and J 0 bases; bases outside gene matches: 4. Here the CDR3 reads CASSYSLAGFSYNEQFF. The CDR3, as DNA: TGTGCCAGCAGTTACTCGCTAGCGGGTTTCTCCTACAATGAGCAGTTCTTC.